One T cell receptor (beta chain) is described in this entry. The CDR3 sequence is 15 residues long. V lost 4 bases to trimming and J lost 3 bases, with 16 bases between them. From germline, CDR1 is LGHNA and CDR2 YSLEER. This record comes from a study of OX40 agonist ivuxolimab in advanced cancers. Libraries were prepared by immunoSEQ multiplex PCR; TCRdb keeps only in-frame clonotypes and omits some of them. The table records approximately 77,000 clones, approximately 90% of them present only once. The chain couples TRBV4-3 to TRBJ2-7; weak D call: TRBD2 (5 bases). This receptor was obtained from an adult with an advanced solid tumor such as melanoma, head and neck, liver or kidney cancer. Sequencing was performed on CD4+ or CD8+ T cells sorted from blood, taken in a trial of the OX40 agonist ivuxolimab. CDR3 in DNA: TGCGCCAGCAGCCCCTTCCCAACCGGGAACTACGAGCAGTACTTC. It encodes CASSPFPTGNYEQYF.